The 21 T cell receptor beta chains in this list originate from one sample, sequenced in a study of cytomegalovirus exposure and HLA in healthy donors. The PCR used 60 Vbeta and 13 Jbeta primers. Sequencing was performed with immunoSEQ multiplex PCR; in TCRdb, only in-frame clones are kept and a portion is missing. This sample has about 140,000 clones, with 80% found just once. Material for sequencing was PBMCs. All receptors derive from a male donor in good health and CMV-seronegative.

V is TRBV6-5 and J is TRBJ1-5, with 8 positions matching TRBD1. This CDR3 contains 12 residues. Per the germline V gene, CDR1 is MNHEY and CDR2 is SVGAGI. V dropped 8 bases and J dropped 4; count of bases not matched to a gene: 1. The CDR3 here is CASRQGNQPQHF. As DNA, the CDR3 is TGTGCCAGCCGACAGGGGAATCAGCCCCAGCATTTT.

The V call is TRBV4-3, the J call TRBJ1-5, with D maybe TRBD1 (6 bases). Deletions cut 0 bases from V and 3 bases from J, with 12 bases between. The CDR3 spans 16 residues. Germline lookup yields CDR1 LGHNA and CDR2 YSLEER. The CDR3 DNA reads TGCGCCAGCAGCCAAGAGAGGGGGGGGGACAATCAGCCCCAGCATTTT. It encodes CASSQERGGDNQPQHF.

The genes are TRBV5-1 and TRBJ1-1; maybe TRBD1 (6 bases). Germline lookup yields CDR1 SGHRS and CDR2 YFSETQ. The CDR3 runs 15 residues. V gave up 2 bases and J gave up 1 base, with 12 bases separating them. In nucleotides, the CDR3 is TGCGCCAGCAGCTTTAGTCGGGACAAGAACACTGAAGCTTTCTTT. Its translation: CASSFSRDKNTEAFF.

The chain couples TRBV6-1 to TRBJ1-2; the D gene is possibly TRBD1 (5 bases). Trimming left V 1 base short and J 0 bases short, with 9 bases between. The CDR3 totals 15 residues. Germline V gene data show CDR1 as MNHNS and CDR2 as SASEGT. The DNA for the CDR3 is TGTGCCAGCAGTGAAGGTCGGACAACTAACTATGGCTACACCTTC. As protein: CASSEGRTTNYGYTF.

The chain carries TRBV6-1 and TRBJ1-1; D gene uncertain. V was pared by 5 bases and J by 4 bases, with 14 bases between. Germline lookup yields CDR1 MNHNS and CDR2 SASEGT. The CDR3 sequence is 14 residues long. The CDR3 region is CASSPRNSPTEAFF. Here the CDR3 DNA reads TGTGCCAGCAGTCCCAGGAACAGCCCCACTGAAGCTTTCTTT.

Only one count was recorded for this clone. The V call is TRBV27, the J call TRBJ2-7, with a weak D call TRBD1 (6 bases). V gave up 5 bases and J gave up 6 bases, with 17 bases separating them. This CDR3 spans 14 amino acids. Germline loops: CDR1 MNHEY, CDR2 SMNVEV (reference sequence). The CDR3 nucleotides are TGTGCCAGCAGTAAAGGGGGTTCTTACTTCGAGCAGTACTTC. Its protein product is CASSKGGSYFEQYF.

The CDR3, as DNA: TGTGCCAGCAGTTTATGGGACAGTGGGTACGAGCAGTACTTC. This codes for CASSLWDSGYEQYF. This chain links TRBV27 with TRBJ2-5; 7 bases are shared with TRBD1. The end of the DNA is better explained by TRBJ2-7, so the J call may be wrong. Germline V lookup: CDR1 MNHEY, CDR2 SMNVEV (reference sequence). This CDR3 comprises 14 residues.

The chain links TRBV28 to TRBJ2-7, with D possibly TRBD1 on 5 matching bases. V lost 7 bases and J lost 4, with 14 bases in between. The CDR3 length is 13 residues. The V gene's germline CDR1 is MDHEN and CDR2 SYDVKM. The CDR3 spells CASIPAGKYEQYF. In DNA, the CDR3 is TGTGCCAGCATTCCCGCAGGGAAGTACGAGCAGTACTTC.

The V call is TRBV28, the J call TRBJ2-1, with a tentative D call TRBD2 (6 bases). V was cut by 5 bases and J by 3 bases, with 17 bases left in between. There are 16 residues in the CDR3. Germline CDR1 reads MDHEN; CDR2 reads SYDVKM. The CDR3 nucleotides read TGTGCCAGCAGTCTAATACCGGGACTCTTCTACAATGAGCAGTTCTTC. It encodes CASSLIPGLFYNEQFF.

The chain combines TRBV11-2 with TRBJ1-3; possibly TRBD1 for D (6 bases). Germline V gives CDR1 SGHAT, CDR2 FQNNGV. The CDR3 covers 17 residues. V gave up 1 base and J gave up 3 bases, with 16 bases separating them. CDR3 coding DNA: TGTGCCAGCAGCTTAGCCGGCAGGGGTGACCTTGGAAACACCATATATTTT. Translated, it gives CASSLAGRGDLGNTIYF.

The V gene is TRBV7-9, the J gene TRBJ1-2; D is unresolved. The CDR3 has 12 amino acids. Germline values: CDR1 SEHNR, CDR2 FQNEAQ (reference sequence). The V end was cut by 5 bases, the J end by 8 bases, with 12 bases between. CDR3 coding DNA: TGTGCCAGCAGCGAAGCTTTGCGGGGCTACACCTTC. Translating gives CASSEALRGYTF. Looking up the rest from reference TRBV7-9 and TRBJ1-2 gives the full variable domain: DTGVSQNPRHKITKRGQNVTFRCDPISEHNRLYWYRQTLGQGPEFLTYFQNEAQLEKSRLLSDRFSAERPKGSFSTLEIQRTEQGDSAMYLCASSEALRGYTFGSGTRLTVV.

This chain uses TRBV28 with TRBJ1-2; no clear D gene. The CDR3 runs to 15 residues. V was clipped by 5 bases and J by 8 bases, with 21 bases between them. The germline V gene encodes CDR1 MDHEN and CDR2 SYDVKM. CDR3 sequence reads: CASSRRTGKMGGYTF. The CDR3 nucleotides are TGTGCCAGCAGTCGAAGAACCGGGAAAATGGGAGGCTACACCTTC.

This rearrangement joins TRBV18 to TRBJ2-3, with TRBD2 matching 11 bases. Trimming cost V 5 bases and J 5 bases; bases outside gene matches: 6. Germline CDR1 is KGHSH and CDR2 is LQKENI. The CDR3 sequence is 15 residues long. The CDR3 DNA follows: TGTGCCAGCTCAATACTAGCGGGGGCTAAAGATACGCAGTATTTT. This encodes CASSILAGAKDTQYF. The variable domain in full, with the rest retrieved from reference TRBV18 and TRBJ2-3, is NAGVMQNPRHLVRRRGQEARLRCSPMKGHSHVYWYRQLPEEGLKFMVYLQKENIIDESGMPKERFSAEFPKEGPSILRIQQVVRGDSAAYFCASSILAGAKDTQYFGPGTRLTVL.

The chain combines TRBV19 with TRBJ1-5, with a weak D call TRBD1 (5 bases). CDR1 and CDR2 (germline): LNHDA, SQIVND (reference sequence). V gave up 5 bases and J gave up 3 bases, with 14 bases separating them. There are 15 residues in the CDR3. CDR3 in amino acids: CASSQTVGANQPQHF. CDR3 DNA sequence: TGTGCCAGTAGTCAAACAGTTGGGGCCAATCAGCCCCAGCATTTT.

This chain connects TRBV6-6 to TRBJ1-2; D might be TRBD1 (5 bases). The CDR3 is made up of 11 amino acids. V was pared by 7 bases and J by 7 bases, with 10 bases between. The germline CDR1 and CDR2 sequences are MNHNY and SVGAGI (reference sequence). CDR3 nucleotide sequence: TGTGCCAGCACCGCAGGGTTTGGCTACACCTTC. As protein: CASTAGFGYTF.

The chain employs TRBV11-2 and TRBJ2-1, with D maybe TRBD1 (6 bases). Germline CDR1 is SGHAT and CDR2 is FQNNGV. The ends were cut back, 4 bases at V and 5 bases at J, with 12 bases in the middle. The CDR3 has 14 amino acids. The CDR3 DNA reads TGTGCCAGCAGCTACTCGACAGGTCACAATGAGCAGTTCTTC. Its translation is CASSYSTGHNEQFF. The whole variable domain, remainder taken from reference TRBV11-2 and TRBJ2-1, is EAGVAQSPRYKIIEKRQSVAFWCNPISGHATLYWYQQILGQGPKLLIQFQNNGVVDDSQLPKDRFSAERLKGVDSTLKIQPAKLEDSAVYLCASSYSTGHNEQFFGPGTRLTVL.

The rearrangement links TRBV28 to TRBJ2-7; 11 bases agree with TRBD1. The germline V gene encodes CDR1 MDHEN and CDR2 SYDVKM. J lost 4 bases, V lost 4 bases, and 6 bases had no gene match. The CDR3 has 15 amino acids. The CDR3 loop is CASSSSGQGEYEQYF. The DNA of the CDR3 is TGTGCCAGCAGTTCCTCGGGACAGGGGGAATACGAGCAGTACTTC.

This clone was recorded a few times. This chain uses TRBV7-6 with TRBJ2-5; 7 nucleotides match TRBD1. Losses at the gene ends were 6 bases for V and 5 bases for J; bases not matched to a gene: 0. The CDR3 is 11 amino acids. From germline, CDR1 is SGHVS and CDR2 FNYEAQ. DNA for the CDR3: TGTGCCAGCAGACAGGGGGAGACCCAGTACTTC. Translating gives CASRQGETQYF. The whole variable domain, remainder taken from reference TRBV7-6 and TRBJ2-5, is GAGVSQSPRYKVTKRGQDVALRCDPISGHVSLYWYRQALGQGPEFLTYFNYEAQQDKSGLPNDRFSAERPEGSISTLTIQRTEQRDSAMYRCASRQGETQYFGPGTRLLVL.

CDR3 region: CASSLIEQETQYF. The CDR3 DNA reads TGTGCCAGCAGCTTAATTGAGCAAGAGACCCAGTACTTC. The chain recombines TRBV7-6 with TRBJ2-5; D is uncertain. Germline CDR1 and CDR2: SGHVS and FNYEAQ. The CDR3 has 13 amino acids. V lost 2 bases, J lost 2 bases, and 6 bases lay in between.

V and J are TRBV5-1 and TRBJ2-7; 8 bases are shared with TRBD1. The CDR3 spans 15 residues. The germline V gene has CDR1 SGHRS and CDR2 YFSETQ. V was clipped by 0 bases and J by 6 bases; unmatched bases: 8. Here the CDR3 reads CASSLVRQGLGEQYF. CDR3 DNA sequence: TGCGCCAGCAGCTTGGTACGACAGGGGTTGGGCGAGCAGTACTTC.

The V and J genes are TRBV27 and TRBJ2-5, with 7 positions matching TRBD1. The CDR3 spans 13 residues. V shed 4 bases and J 4 bases; nucleotides not matched to a gene: 3. Germline CDR1 reads MNHEY; CDR2 reads SMNVEV (reference sequence). In DNA form, the CDR3 reads TGTGCCAGCAGTTCCTACAGGGGAGAGACCCAGTACTTC. Amino acids: CASSSYRGETQYF.